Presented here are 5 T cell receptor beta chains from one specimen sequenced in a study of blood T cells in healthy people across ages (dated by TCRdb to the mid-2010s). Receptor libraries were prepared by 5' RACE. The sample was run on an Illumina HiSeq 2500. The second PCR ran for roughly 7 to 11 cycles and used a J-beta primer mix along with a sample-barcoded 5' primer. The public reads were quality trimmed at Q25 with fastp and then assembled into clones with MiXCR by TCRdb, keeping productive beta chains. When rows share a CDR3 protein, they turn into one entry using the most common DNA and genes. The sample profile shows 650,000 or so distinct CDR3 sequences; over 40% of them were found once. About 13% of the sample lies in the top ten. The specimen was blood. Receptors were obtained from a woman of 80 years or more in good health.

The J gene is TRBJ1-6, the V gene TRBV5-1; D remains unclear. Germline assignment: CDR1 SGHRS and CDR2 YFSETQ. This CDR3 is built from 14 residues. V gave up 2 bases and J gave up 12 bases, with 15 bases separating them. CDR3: CASSFGGQELPLHF. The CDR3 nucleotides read TGCGCCAGCAGCTTTGGAGGGCAAGAATTACCCCTCCACTTT.

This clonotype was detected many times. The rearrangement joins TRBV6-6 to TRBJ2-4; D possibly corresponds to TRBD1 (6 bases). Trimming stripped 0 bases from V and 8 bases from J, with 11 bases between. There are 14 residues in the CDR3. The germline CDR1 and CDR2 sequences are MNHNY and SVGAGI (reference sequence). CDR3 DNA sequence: TGTGCCAGCAGTTACTCCAGGGGAGAGGACATTCAGTACTTC. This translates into CASSYSRGEDIQYF.

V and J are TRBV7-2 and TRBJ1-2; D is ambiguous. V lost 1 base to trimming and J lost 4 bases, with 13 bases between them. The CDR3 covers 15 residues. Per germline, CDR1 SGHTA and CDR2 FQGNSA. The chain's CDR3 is CASSLGVGGLYGYTF. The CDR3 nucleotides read TGTGCCAGCAGCTTAGGTGTCGGCGGGCTCTATGGCTACACCTTC.

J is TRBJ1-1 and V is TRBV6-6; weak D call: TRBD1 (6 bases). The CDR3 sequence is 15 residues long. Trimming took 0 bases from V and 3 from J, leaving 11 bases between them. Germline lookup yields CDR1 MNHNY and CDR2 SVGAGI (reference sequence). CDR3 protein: CASSYSGEGDTEAFF. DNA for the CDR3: TGTGCCAGCAGTTACTCAGGGGAGGGGGACACTGAAGCTTTCTTT.

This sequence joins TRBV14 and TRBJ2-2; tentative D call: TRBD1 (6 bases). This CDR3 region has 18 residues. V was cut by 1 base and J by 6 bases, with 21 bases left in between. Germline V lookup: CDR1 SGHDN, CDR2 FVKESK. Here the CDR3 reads CASSQAPTGRVVSGELFF. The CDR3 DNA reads TGTGCCAGCAGCCAAGCCCCCACAGGGCGGGTGGTTTCCGGGGAGCTGTTTTTT.